This T cell receptor beta chain was identified during a study of CD4 T cells in relation to SARS-CoV-2 and coronaviruses. Points from the study as a whole: Each donor contributed either pre-pandemic or post-infection samples, not both.

Before the COVID-19 pandemic, during about 2010-2018, CD4+ T cells were taken from unexposed donors. The cells were cultured for about 10 days before CD4+ T cells were isolated. Unexposed-donor CD4+ T cells were probed with SARS-CoV-2 S/N and four cold-coronavirus spikes, cells permitting. This CDR3 spans 14 amino acids. Germline lookup yields CDR1 SEHNR and CDR2 FQNEAQ (reference sequence). Trimming took 3 bases from V and 2 from J, leaving 10 bases between them. The repertoire was sequenced with immunoSEQ multiplex PCR; TCRdb's copy has only in-frame clones and lacks some. In the table there are about 23,000 clones, about 73% of which are singletons. This clone showed up just a few times. Its antigen is not known.

This clonotype originated in a human donor in good health. The chain is built from TRBV7-9 and TRBJ1-2; D gene unclear. Specimen: CD4+ T cells from PBMCs, cultured in vitro. This CDR3 is CASSFAGVNYGYTF. The CDR3 DNA sequence: TGTGCCAGCAGCTTCGCAGGAGTCAACTATGGCTACACCTTC.